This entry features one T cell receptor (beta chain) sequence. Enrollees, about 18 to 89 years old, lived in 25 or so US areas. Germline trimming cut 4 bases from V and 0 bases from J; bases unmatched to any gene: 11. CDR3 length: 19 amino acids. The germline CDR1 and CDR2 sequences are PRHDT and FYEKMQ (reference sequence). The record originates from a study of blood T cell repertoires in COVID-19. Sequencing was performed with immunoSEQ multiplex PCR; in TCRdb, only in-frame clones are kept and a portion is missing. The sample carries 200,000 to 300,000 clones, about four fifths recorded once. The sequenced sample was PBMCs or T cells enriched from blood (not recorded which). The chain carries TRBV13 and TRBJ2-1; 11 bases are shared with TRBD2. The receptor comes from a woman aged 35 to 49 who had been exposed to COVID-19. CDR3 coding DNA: TGTGCCAGCAGCTCCCCTAGCGGGGGGCAACCGAACTCCTACAATGAGCAGTTCTTC. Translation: CASSSPSGGQPNSYNEQFF.